This TCR beta chain was sequenced for a study of CD8+ T cells in alopecia areata. The study, taken as a whole, reports: With one nonresponder, baseline CD8+ expansion's link to response remains uncertain. Scalp clonality, along with expanded CD8+ clones among the top 100, was significantly decreased by tofacitinib.

A note on this clone: Its antigen is not known. Other DNA sequences in this sample translate to the same CDR3.

The CDR3 extends over 13 amino acids. The germline V gene has CDR1 SEHNR and CDR2 FQNEAQ (reference sequence). V lost 0 bases and J lost 0, with 3 bases in between. As to treatment: oral pan-JAK inhibitor, 5-10 mg twice daily. The study team obtained lesional scalp punch biopsies and peripheral blood from alopecia areata patients. RNA, once extracted, was reverse transcribed into cDNA for use as the sequencing template. Assay: immunoSEQ multiplex PCR; the TCRdb copy retains only in-frame clones and omits some. The sample consists of about 140,000 clones, 70% to 90% of them appearing once. The rearrangement joins TRBV7-9 to TRBJ2-7, with unresolved D. This clonotype was sampled from a human donor with alopecia areata. The material was CD8+ T cells sorted from blood, obtained at week 4, from a patient treated with tofacitinib. The CDR3 is CASSLADSYEQYF. Here the CDR3 DNA reads TGTGCCAGCAGCTTAGCAGACTCCTACGAGCAGTACTTC.